The TCR beta chain under discussion was sequenced for a study of molecular identifiers for immune sequencing clone quantification. Using its own MiXCR run on the PCR reads, TCRdb lists one record per CDR3 protein. The repertoire holds about half a million distinct CDR3 sequences, with 20% to 25% as singletons. Sorting isolated naive CD8 T cells as CD8+CD4-CCR7+CD45RA+ events. The table lists this clonotype with many counts. The CDR3 contains 16 residues. The germline V gene has CDR1 MDHEN and CDR2 SYDVKM. Trimming cost V 3 bases and J 5 bases, with 16 bases left between them. This sequence originates from a human donor in good health. Some libraries in this study had Jurkat cell RNA spiked in. The specimen sequenced was naive CD8+ T cells from blood, with Jurkat cell RNA spiked in. Regarding subset: FACS-sorted CD8+CD4-CCR7+CD45RA+ naive T cells. The chain uses TRBV28 and TRBJ1-4; D is uncertain. As DNA, the CDR3 is TGTGCCAGCAGTTTCCTCCAACGAGGCTTAAATGAAAAACTGTTTTTT. This encodes CASSFLQRGLNEKLFF.